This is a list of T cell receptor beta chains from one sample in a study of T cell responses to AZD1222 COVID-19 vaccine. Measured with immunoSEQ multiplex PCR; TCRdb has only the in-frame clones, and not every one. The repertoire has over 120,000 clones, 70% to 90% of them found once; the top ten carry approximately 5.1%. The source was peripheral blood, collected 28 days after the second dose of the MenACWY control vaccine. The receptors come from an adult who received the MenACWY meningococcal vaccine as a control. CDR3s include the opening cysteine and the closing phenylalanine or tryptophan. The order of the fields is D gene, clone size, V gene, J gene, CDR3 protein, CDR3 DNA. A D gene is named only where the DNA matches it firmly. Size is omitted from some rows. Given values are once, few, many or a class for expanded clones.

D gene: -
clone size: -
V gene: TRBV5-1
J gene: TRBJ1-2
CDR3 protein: CASSRGGDGYTF
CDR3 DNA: TGCGCCAGCAGCCGGGGCGGAGATGGCTACACCTTC

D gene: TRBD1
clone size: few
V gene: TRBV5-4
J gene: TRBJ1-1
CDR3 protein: CASSFQGAETEAFF
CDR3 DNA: TGTGCCAGCAGCTTTCAGGGGGCGGAGACTGAAGCTTTCTTT

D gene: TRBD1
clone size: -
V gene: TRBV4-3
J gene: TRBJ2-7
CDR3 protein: CASSPASGGLGEQYF
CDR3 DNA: TGCGCCAGCAGCCCTGCTTCAGGGGGCCTCGGCGAGCAGTACTTC

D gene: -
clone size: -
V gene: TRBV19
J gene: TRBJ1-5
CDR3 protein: CASSIPGYGSSNQPQHF
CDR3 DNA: TGTGCCAGTAGTATTCCGGGGTACGGATCGAGCAATCAGCCCCAGCATTTT

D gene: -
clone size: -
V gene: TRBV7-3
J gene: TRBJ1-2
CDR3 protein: CASSLTRDGDGYTF
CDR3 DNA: TGTGCCAGCAGCTTAACCCGCGATGGCGATGGCTACACCTTC

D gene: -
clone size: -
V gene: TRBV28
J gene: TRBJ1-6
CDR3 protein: CASRVQGGNSPLHF
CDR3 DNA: TGTGCCAGCAGGGTACAGGGCGGGAATTCACCCCTCCACTTT

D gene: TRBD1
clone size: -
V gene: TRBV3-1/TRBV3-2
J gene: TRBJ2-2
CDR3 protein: CASSLRTGGTGELFF
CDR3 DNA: TGTGCCAGCAGCCTCAGGACAGGGGGCACCGGGGAGCTGTTTTTT

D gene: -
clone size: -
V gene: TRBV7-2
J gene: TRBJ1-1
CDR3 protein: CASSLDRDTEAFF
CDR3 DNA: TGTGCCAGCAGCTTAGACAGGGACACTGAAGCTTTCTTT

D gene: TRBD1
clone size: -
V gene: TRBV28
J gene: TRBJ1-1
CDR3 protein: CASSLPPGGAFF
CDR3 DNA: TGTGCCAGCAGTTTACCCCCAGGGGGAGCTTTCTTT

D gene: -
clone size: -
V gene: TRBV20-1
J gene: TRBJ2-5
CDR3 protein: CSAPPGETQYF
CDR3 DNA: TGCAGTGCCCCCCCGGGGGAGACCCAGTACTTC

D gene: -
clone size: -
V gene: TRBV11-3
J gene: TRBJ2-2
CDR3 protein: CASSSDPGFTGELFF
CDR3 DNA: TGTGCCAGCAGTTCCGATCCGGGTTTCACCGGGGAGCTGTTTTTT

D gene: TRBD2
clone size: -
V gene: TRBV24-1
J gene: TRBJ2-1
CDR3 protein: CATSDFPTTSGSYNEQFF
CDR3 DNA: TGTGCCACCAGTGATTTCCCAACTACTAGCGGGAGCTACAATGAGCAGTTCTTC

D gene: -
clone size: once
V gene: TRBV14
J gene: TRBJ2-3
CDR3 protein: CASSQYQGPNTQYF
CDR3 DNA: TGTGCCAGCAGCCAATATCAGGGGCCGAATACGCAGTATTTT

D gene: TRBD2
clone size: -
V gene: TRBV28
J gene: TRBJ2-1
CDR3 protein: CASSLLAGDEQFF
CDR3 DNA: TGTGCCAGCAGTTTACTAGCGGGAGATGAGCAGTTCTTC

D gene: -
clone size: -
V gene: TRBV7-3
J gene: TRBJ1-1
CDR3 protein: CASSAGQANTEAFF
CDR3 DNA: TGTGCCAGCAGCGCGGGACAAGCGAACACTGAAGCTTTCTTT

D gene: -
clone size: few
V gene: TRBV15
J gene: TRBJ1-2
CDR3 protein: CATSLGGSPLGYTF
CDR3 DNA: TGTGCCACCAGCTTGGGCGGCTCCCCTCTCGGCTACACCTTC

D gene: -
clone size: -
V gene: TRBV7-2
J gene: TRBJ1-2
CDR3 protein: CASSSVAGGNYGYTF
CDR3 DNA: TGTGCCAGCAGCTCGGTCGCCGGGGGAAACTATGGCTACACCTTC

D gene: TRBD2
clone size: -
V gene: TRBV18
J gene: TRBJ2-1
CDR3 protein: CASSRLAGVIEQFF
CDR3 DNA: TGTGCCAGCTCACGCCTAGCGGGAGTTATTGAGCAGTTCTTC

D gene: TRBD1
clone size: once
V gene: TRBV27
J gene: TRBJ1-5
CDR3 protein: CASSMTGLQPQHF
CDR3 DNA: TGTGCCAGCAGTATGACAGGGTTGCAGCCCCAGCATTTT

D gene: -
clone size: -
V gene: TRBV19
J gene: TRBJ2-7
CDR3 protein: CASSIGRKGEQYF
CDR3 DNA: TGTGCCAGTAGTATAGGCCGTAAGGGCGAGCAGTACTTC

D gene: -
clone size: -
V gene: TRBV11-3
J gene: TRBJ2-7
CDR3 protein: CASSQGGVRSSYEQYF
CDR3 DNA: TGTGCCAGCAGCCAGGGGGGGGTCCGGAGCTCCTACGAGCAGTACTTC

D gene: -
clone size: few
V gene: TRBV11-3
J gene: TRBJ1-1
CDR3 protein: CASSLEPQAGTEAFF
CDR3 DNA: TGTGCCAGCAGCTTAGAGCCCCAGGCTGGCACTGAAGCTTTCTTT

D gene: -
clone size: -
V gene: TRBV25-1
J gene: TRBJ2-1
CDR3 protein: CASSVKRGLSNEQFF
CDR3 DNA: TGTGCCAGCAGTGTCAAGAGGGGACTTAGCAATGAGCAGTTCTTC

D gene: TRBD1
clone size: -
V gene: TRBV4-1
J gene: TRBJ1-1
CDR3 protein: CASSHATGLTEAFF
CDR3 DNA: TGCGCCAGCAGCCATGCGACAGGGCTCACTGAAGCTTTCTTT

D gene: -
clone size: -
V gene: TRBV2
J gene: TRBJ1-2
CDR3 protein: CASRLSGQELYGYTF
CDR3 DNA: TGTGCCAGCCGATTGTCCGGCCAAGAACTTTATGGCTACACCTTC